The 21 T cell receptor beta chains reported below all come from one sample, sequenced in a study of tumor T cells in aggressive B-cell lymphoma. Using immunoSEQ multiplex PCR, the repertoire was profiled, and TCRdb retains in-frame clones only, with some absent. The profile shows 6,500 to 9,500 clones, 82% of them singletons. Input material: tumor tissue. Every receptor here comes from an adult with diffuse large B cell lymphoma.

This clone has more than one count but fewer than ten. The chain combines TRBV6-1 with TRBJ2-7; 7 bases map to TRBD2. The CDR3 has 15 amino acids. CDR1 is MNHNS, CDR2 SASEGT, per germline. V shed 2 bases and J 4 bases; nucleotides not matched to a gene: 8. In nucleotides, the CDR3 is TGTGCCAGCAGTGAAATGGCTAGCGGAGGATACGAGCAGTACTTC. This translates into CASSEMASGGYEQYF.

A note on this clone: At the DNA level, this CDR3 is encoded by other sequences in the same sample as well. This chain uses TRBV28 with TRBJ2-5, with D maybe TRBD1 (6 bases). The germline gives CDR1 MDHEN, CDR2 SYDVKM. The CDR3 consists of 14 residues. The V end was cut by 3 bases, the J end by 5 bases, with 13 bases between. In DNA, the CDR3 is TGTGCCAGCAGTTTGACAGGACACGCGGAGACCCAGTACTTC. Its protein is CASSLTGHAETQYF.

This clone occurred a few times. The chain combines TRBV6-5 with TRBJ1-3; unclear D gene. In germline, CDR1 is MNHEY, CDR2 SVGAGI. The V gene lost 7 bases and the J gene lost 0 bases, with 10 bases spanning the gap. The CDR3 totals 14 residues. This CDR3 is CASNPGSSGNTIYF. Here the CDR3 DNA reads TGTGCCAGCAACCCAGGCTCCTCTGGAAACACCATATATTTT.

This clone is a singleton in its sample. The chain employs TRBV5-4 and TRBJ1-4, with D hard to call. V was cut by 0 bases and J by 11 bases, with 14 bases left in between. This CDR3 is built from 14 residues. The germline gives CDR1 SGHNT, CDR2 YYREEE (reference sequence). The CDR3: CASSLENNPVKLFF. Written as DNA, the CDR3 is TGTGCCAGCAGCTTGGAAAACAACCCAGTGAAACTGTTTTTT.

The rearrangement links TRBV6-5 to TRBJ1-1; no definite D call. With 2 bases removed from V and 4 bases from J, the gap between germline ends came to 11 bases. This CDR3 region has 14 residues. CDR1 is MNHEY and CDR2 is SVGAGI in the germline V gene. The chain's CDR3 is CASSYGSGSTEAFF. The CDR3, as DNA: TGTGCCAGCAGTTACGGGTCAGGTTCCACTGAAGCTTTCTTT.

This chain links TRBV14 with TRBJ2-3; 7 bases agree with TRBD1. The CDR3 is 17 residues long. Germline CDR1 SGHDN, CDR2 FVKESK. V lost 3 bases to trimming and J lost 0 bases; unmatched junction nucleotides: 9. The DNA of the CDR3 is TGTGCCAGCAGCCAGGCTCGGACAGGCATTAGCACAGATACGCAGTATTTT. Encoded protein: CASSQARTGISTDTQYF. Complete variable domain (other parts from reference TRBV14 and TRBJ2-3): EAGVTQFPSHSVIEKGQTVTLRCDPISGHDNLYWYRRVMGKEIKFLLHFVKESKQDESGMPNNRFLAERTGGTYSTLKVQPAELEDSGVYFCASSQARTGISTDTQYFGPGTRLTVL.

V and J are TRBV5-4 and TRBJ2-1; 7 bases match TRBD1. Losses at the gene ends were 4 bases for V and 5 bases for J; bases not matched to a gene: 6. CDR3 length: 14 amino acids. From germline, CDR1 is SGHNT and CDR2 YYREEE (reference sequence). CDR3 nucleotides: TGTGCCAGCAGCCGCTCAACAGGGGACAATGAGCAGTTCTTC. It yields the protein CASSRSTGDNEQFF.

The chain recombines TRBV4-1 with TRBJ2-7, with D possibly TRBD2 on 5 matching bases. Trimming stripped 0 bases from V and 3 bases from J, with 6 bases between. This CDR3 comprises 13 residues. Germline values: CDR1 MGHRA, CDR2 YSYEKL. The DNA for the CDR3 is TGCGCCAGCAGCCAAGATAGCGACTACGAGCAGTACTTC. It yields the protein CASSQDSDYEQYF.

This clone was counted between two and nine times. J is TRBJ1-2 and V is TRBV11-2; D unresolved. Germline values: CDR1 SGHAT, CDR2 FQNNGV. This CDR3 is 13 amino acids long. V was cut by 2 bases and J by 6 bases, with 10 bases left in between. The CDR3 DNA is TGTGCCAGCAGCTTAAAAACGGGTGATGGCTACACCTTC. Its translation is CASSLKTGDGYTF.

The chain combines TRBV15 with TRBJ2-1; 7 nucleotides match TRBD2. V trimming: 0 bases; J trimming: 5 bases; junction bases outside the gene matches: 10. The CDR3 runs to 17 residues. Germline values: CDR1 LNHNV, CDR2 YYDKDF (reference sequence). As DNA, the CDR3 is TGTGCCACCAGCAGAGATCGGGCGGGGGTCGTCGACAATGAGCAGTTCTTC. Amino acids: CATSRDRAGVVDNEQFF.

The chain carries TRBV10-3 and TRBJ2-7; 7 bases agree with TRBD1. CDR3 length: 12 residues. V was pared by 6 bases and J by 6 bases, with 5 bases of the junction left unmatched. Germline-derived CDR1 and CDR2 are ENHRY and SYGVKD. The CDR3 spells CAISATGAEQYF. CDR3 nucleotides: TGTGCCATCAGCGCAACAGGGGCCGAGCAGTACTTC.

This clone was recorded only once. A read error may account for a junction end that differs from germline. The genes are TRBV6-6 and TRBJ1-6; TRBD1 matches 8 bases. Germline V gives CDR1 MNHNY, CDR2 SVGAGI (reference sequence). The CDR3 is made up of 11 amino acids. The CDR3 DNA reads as TGTGCCAGCAGTCTCCCGGGACAGGTCTTTTTT. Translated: CASSLPGQVFF.

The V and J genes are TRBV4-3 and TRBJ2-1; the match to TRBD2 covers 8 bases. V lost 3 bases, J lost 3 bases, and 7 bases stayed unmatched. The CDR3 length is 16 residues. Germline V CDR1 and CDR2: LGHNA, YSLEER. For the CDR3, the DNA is TGCGCCAGCAGCCAGTCTCGCGGGGGGTTCTACAATGAGCAGTTCTTC. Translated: CASSQSRGGFYNEQFF.

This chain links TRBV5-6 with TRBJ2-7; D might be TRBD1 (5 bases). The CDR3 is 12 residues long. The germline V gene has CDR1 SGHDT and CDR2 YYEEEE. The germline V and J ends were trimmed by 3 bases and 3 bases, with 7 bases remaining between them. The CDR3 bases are TGTGCCAGCAGCTCAGGGTTCTACGAGCAGTACTTC. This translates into CASSSGFYEQYF. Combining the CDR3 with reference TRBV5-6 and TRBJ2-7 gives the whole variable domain DAGVTQSPTHLIKTRGQQVTLRCSPKSGHDTVSWYQQALGQGPQFIFQYYEEEERQRGNFPDRFSGHQFPNYSSELNVNALLLGDSALYLCASSSGFYEQYFGPGTRLTVT.

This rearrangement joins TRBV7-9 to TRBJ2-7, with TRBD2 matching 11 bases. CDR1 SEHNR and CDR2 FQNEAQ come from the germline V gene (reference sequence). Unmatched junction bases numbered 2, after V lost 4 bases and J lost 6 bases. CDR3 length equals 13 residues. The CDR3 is CASSSGTSGEQYF. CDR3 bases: TGTGCCAGCAGCTCTGGGACTAGCGGCGAGCAGTACTTC.

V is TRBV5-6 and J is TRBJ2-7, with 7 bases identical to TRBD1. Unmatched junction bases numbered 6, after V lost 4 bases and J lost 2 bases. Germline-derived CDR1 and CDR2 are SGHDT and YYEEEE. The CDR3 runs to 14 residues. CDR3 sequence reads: CASSPGTETYEQYF. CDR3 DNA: TGTGCCAGCAGCCCCGGGACAGAGACCTACGAGCAGTACTTC.

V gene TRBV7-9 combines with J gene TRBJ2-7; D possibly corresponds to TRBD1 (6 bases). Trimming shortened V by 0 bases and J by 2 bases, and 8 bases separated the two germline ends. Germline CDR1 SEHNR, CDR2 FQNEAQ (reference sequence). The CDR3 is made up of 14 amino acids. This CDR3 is CASSLADRAYEQYF. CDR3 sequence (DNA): TGTGCCAGCAGCTTAGCGGACAGAGCCTACGAGCAGTACTTC.

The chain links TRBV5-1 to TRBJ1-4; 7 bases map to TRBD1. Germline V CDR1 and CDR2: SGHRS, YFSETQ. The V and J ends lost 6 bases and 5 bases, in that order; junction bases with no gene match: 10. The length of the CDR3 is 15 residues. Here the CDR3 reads CASTDSGTVNEKLFF. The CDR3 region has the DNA TGCGCCAGCACCGACTCCGGGACAGTGAATGAAAAACTGTTTTTT.

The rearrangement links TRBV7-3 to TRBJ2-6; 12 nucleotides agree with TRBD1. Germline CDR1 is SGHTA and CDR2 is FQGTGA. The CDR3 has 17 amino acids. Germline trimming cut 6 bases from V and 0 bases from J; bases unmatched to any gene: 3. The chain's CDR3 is CASRGGQGASGANVLTF. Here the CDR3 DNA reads TGTGCCAGCAGGGGGGGACAGGGGGCCTCTGGGGCCAACGTCCTGACTTTC.

The DNA of the CDR3 is TGCGCCAGCAGCCCCGGGACGGGAGAAGGATATGGCTACACCTTC. Translating it yields CASSPGTGEGYGYTF. The chain joins TRBV4-1 to TRBJ1-2; TRBD1 is a possible D gene (5 bases). Per the germline V gene, CDR1 is MGHRA and CDR2 is YSYEKL. This CDR3 has 15 amino acids. V lost 4 bases, J lost 5 bases, and 17 bases lay in between.

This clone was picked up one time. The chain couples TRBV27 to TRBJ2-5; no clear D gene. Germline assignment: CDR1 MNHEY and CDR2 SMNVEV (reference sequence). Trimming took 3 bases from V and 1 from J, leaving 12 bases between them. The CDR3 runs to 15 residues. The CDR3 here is CASSLAEGFQETQYF. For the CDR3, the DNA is TGTGCCAGCAGTTTGGCGGAAGGATTCCAAGAGACCCAGTACTTC.